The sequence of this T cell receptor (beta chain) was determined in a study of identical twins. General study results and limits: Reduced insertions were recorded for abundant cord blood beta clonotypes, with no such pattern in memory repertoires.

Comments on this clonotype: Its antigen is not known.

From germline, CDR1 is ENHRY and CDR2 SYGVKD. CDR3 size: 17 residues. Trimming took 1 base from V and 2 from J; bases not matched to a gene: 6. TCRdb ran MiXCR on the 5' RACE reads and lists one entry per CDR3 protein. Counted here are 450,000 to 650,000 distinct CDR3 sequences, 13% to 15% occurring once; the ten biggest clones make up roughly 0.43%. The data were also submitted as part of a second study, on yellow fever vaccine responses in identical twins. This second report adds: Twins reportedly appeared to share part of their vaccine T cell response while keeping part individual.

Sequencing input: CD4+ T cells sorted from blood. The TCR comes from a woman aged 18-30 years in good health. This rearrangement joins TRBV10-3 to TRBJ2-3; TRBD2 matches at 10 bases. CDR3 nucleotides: TGTGCCATCAGTGAGTATGGGACTAGCGCCACCACAGATACGCAGTATTTT. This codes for CAISEYGTSATTDTQYF.